This passage covers 12 T cell receptor beta chains from one sample sequenced in a study of a mutant IDH1 vaccine in newly diagnosed glioma (dated by TCRdb to the early 2020s). For these receptors, no antigen is known. Libraries came from the immunoSEQ multiplex PCR assay. Entries here come from immuneACCESS through TCRdb and include only in-frame sequences with V and J called. Some clones fail to appear in such tables; in the studies checked, an unresolved V gene covers under half of the shortfall, and the cause of the remainder is unknown. The sample has about 56,000 clones on record, 70% to 90% of them singletons. Roughly 1.5% of the sample goes to the ten largest clones. In the paper's terms, the time point label means: week 35, safety follow-up. Each vaccine dose was 300 ug of a 20-mer mutant IDH1 peptide in Montanide, given subcutaneously with topical imiquimod. Sequencing used PBMCs, obtained from a glioma patient whose treatment included an IDH1 peptide vaccine. The receptors were gathered from a man between 35 and 55 years old with glioma.

V is TRBV5-1 and J is TRBJ1-3; D gene ambiguous. Germline CDR1 reads SGHRS; CDR2 reads YFSETQ. V dropped 3 bases and J dropped 1 base, with 2 bases sitting between them. The CDR3 length is 12 residues. CDR3 bases: TGCGCCAGCAGCTATTCTGGAAACACCATATATTTT. This encodes CASSYSGNTIYF.

The chain carries TRBV5-1 and TRBJ2-2; tentative D call: TRBD1 (6 bases). The germline V gene encodes CDR1 SGHRS and CDR2 YFSETQ. This CDR3 spans 15 amino acids. V lost 4 bases, J lost 1 base, and 11 bases lay in between. CDR3 DNA: TGCGCCAGCAGCATACCACAGGGGAACACCGGGGAGCTGTTTTTT. Amino acid sequence: CASSIPQGNTGELFF.

The CDR3 nucleotides are TGTGCCAGCAGCTTGGGTAGCGGGAGAGGCGAGCAGTACTTC. Its translation is CASSLGSGRGEQYF. This chain joins TRBV5-4 and TRBJ2-7; 9 bases agree with TRBD2. The V gene's germline CDR1 is SGHNT and CDR2 YYREEE (reference sequence). The CDR3 is 14 residues long. The ends lost 0 bases at V and 6 bases at J; junction bases unmatched: 4.

The V and J genes are TRBV4-1 and TRBJ1-3; the D is unclear. Deletions cut 3 bases from V and 1 base from J, with 7 bases between. The CDR3 loop spans 14 amino acids. Germline values: CDR1 MGHRA, CDR2 YSYEKL. The CDR3 DNA reads TGCGCCAGCAGCCAGAGGAGGTCTGGAAACACCATATATTTT. Protein: CASSQRRSGNTIYF.

The chain employs TRBV7-9 and TRBJ2-5, with 12 bases that match TRBD2. Germline V gene data show CDR1 as SEHNR and CDR2 as FQNEAQ (reference sequence). There are 15 residues in the CDR3. Losses at the gene ends were 2 bases for V and 5 bases for J; bases not matched to a gene: 3. CDR3 in DNA: TGTGCCAGCAGCTTACCGCTAGCGGGAGGGGAGACCCAGTACTTC. Its translation is CASSLPLAGGETQYF.

V gene TRBV4-1 combines with J gene TRBJ1-2, with TRBD1 matching over 8 bases. V dropped 4 bases and J dropped 8; count of bases not matched to a gene: 6. This CDR3 spans 13 amino acids. Germline V gene lookup returns CDR1 MGHRA and CDR2 YSYEKL. In DNA, the CDR3 is TGCGCCAGCAGCCCGGACAGGGTCTACGGCTACACCTTC. Translated, it gives CASSPDRVYGYTF.

The chain employs TRBV5-1 and TRBJ2-1; perhaps TRBD2 as D (6 bases). Germline assignment: CDR1 SGHRS and CDR2 YFSETQ. Trimming cost V 5 bases and J 10 bases, with 16 bases left between them. The CDR3 is made up of 13 amino acids. This CDR3 is CASSGRRVGEQFF. The DNA of the CDR3 is TGCGCCAGCAGTGGTAGGAGGGTGGGAGAGCAGTTCTTC.

This chain uses TRBV5-1 with TRBJ2-7; 7 nucleotides line up with TRBD1. Germline trimming cut 2 bases from V and 5 bases from J; bases unmatched to any gene: 10. Germline assignment: CDR1 SGHRS and CDR2 YFSETQ. The CDR3 covers 15 residues. Here the CDR3 DNA reads TGCGCCAGCAGCTTCACCCCGGGACAGATTAACGAGCAGTACTTC. This gives the protein CASSFTPGQINEQYF.

V is TRBV19 and J is TRBJ2-7, with D possibly matching TRBD2 (5 bases). The CDR3 extends over 16 amino acids. Germline V CDR1 and CDR2: LNHDA, SQIVND (reference sequence). V was cut by 1 base and J by 0 bases, with 13 bases left in between. CDR3 DNA sequence: TGTGCCAGTAGTATAGTGTCCGGAGCGGTCTCCTACGAGCAGTACTTC. This gives the protein CASSIVSGAVSYEQYF. The full variable domain, its missing parts supplied by reference TRBV19 and TRBJ2-7, is DGGITQSPKYLFRKEGQNVTLSCEQNLNHDAMYWYRQDPGQGLRLIYYSQIVNDFQKGDIAEGYSVSREKKESFPLTVTSAQKNPTAFYLCASSIVSGAVSYEQYFGPGTRLTVT.

This chain joins TRBV6-6 and TRBJ2-3, with D uncertain. The germline V and J ends were trimmed by 5 bases and 4 bases, with 7 bases remaining between them. Germline values: CDR1 MNHNY, CDR2 SVGAGI (reference sequence). This CDR3 has 12 residues. CDR3 DNA: TGTGCCAGCAGTCTTAGACCAGATACGCAGTATTTT. Its protein product is CASSLRPDTQYF.

The chain is built from TRBV19 and TRBJ1-2, with D perhaps TRBD1 (5 bases). Germline CDR1 reads LNHDA; CDR2 reads SQIVND (reference sequence). Trimming pared 1 base from V and 3 bases from J, leaving 15 bases between. The CDR3 loop spans 16 amino acids. This chain's CDR3 is CASSIVGAGLHYGYTF. The CDR3 nucleotides read TGTGCCAGTAGTATAGTAGGGGCAGGGCTGCACTATGGCTACACCTTC. The full variable domain, with the rest looked up from reference TRBV19 and TRBJ1-2, is DGGITQSPKYLFRKEGQNVTLSCEQNLNHDAMYWYRQDPGQGLRLIYYSQIVNDFQKGDIAEGYSVSREKKESFPLTVTSAQKNPTAFYLCASSIVGAGLHYGYTFGSGTRLTVV.

As DNA, the CDR3 is TGTGCCAGTAGTATCCATGGTGTGACGGGTAATGAAAAACTGTTTTTT. Translated: CASSIHGVTGNEKLFF. The chain has TRBV19 and TRBJ1-4; no firm D call. V lost 3 bases, J lost 4 bases, and 15 bases lay in between. Germline V lookup: CDR1 LNHDA, CDR2 SQIVND (reference sequence). CDR3 size: 16 residues.